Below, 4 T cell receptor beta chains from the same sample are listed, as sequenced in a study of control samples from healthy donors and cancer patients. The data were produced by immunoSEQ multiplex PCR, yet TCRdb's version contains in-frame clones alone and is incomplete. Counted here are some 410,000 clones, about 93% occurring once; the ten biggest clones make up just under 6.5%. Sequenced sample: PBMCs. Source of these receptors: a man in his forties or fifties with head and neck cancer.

In nucleotides, the CDR3 is TGTGCCAGCAGTTGGGACCGAACTCAAAGAATCACAGATACGCAGTATTTT. Amino acids: CASSWDRTQRITDTQYF. The J gene is TRBJ2-3, the V gene TRBV27, with D perhaps given as TRBD1 or TRBD2 (5 bases each). The CDR3 runs 17 residues. From germline, CDR1 is MNHEY and CDR2 SMNVEV (reference sequence). Deletions cut 4 bases from V and 2 bases from J, with 19 bases between.

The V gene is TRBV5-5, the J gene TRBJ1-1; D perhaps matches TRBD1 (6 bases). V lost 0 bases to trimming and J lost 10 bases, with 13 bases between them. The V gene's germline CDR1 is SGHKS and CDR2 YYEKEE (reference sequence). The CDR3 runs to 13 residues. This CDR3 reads CASSLEQGRGAFF. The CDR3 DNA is TGTGCCAGCAGCTTGGAGCAGGGGAGGGGAGCTTTCTTT.

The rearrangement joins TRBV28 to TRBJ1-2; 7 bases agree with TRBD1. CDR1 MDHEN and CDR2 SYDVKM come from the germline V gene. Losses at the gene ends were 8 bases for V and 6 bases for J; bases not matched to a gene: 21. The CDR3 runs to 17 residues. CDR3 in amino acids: CASYDRNGGRGKDGYTF. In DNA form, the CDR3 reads TGTGCCAGCTATGACCGAAATGGGGGCAGGGGGAAGGATGGCTACACCTTC.

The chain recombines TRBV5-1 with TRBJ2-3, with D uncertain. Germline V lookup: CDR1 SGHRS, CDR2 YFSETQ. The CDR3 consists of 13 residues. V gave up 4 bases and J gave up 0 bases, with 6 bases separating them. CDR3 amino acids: CASSPGSTDTQYF. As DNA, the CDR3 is TGCGCCAGCAGCCCGGGCAGCACAGATACGCAGTATTTT.